Listed here are 8 T cell receptor beta chains from one sample, sequenced in a study of metastatic and nonmetastatic thyroid tumors. Thyroid surgery was performed in patients who had received no treatment beforehand. With MiXCR, TCRdb called clones anew from the PCR reads. This table holds tens of thousands of clones, roughly 16% found once. Sample: tumor tissue. These receptors all come from a female donor with papillary thyroid cancer or a benign thyroid nodule (not recorded which). Some clones in this sample may be carry-over from other donors' samples.

This clone appeared many times. The chain couples TRBV5-1 to TRBJ2-3, with D unclear. Looked up from germline, CDR1 is SGHRS and CDR2 is YFSETQ. The V gene lost 0 bases and the J gene lost 0 bases, with 11 bases spanning the gap. The CDR3 contains 16 residues. CDR3 protein: CASSLVRLGSTDTQYF. The CDR3 DNA is TGCGCCAGCAGCTTGGTTAGGTTGGGGAGCACAGATACGCAGTATTTT. The full variable domain, completed using reference TRBV5-1 and TRBJ2-3, is KAGVTQTPRYLIKTRGQQVTLSCSPISGHRSVSWYQQTPGQGLQFLFEYFSETQRNKGNFPGRFSGRQFSNSRSEMNVSTLELGDSALYLCASSLVRLGSTDTQYFGPGTRLTVL.

This clone was detected many times. The gene calls are TRBV5-4 and TRBJ1-2, with D possibly matching TRBD1 (5 bases). Germline loops: CDR1 SGHNT, CDR2 YYREEE (reference sequence). This CDR3 spans 15 amino acids. V was pared by 7 bases and J by 1 base, with 17 bases between. The CDR3 sequence: CASGARGFDNYGYTF. CDR3 coding DNA: TGTGCCAGCGGGGCGCGGGGGTTTGATAACTATGGCTACACCTTC.

This clone was found many times. CDR3 sequence reads: CASNRGQGRSSSTDTQYF. The CDR3 nucleotides are TGTGCCAGCAATAGGGGACAGGGAAGGTCTTCTAGCACAGATACGCAGTATTTT. The chain combines TRBV2 with TRBJ2-3, with TRBD1 matching 9 bases. The CDR3 has 18 residues. CDR1 and CDR2 from the germline V gene are SNHLY and FYNNEI. With 7 bases clipped from V and 0 bases from J, the junction kept 14 bases outside the gene matches.

Concerning this clone itself: Germline and junction disagree at one end, which may indicate a read error. This chain uses TRBV7-3 with TRBJ2-3, with 8 nucleotides matching TRBD2. CDR3 size: 15 residues. The germline V gene has CDR1 SGHTA and CDR2 FQGTGA. The CDR3 sequence: CASRLSGTSTDRQYF. As DNA, the CDR3 is TGTGCCAGCAGATTATCCGGGACTAGTACAGATAGGCAGTATTTT.

This chain uses TRBV12-3 or TRBV12-4 with TRBJ2-1, with TRBD2 identical over 9 bases. This CDR3 is built from 15 residues. V gave up 6 bases and J gave up 7 bases; unmatched junction bases: 10. In DNA, the CDR3 is TGTGCCAGCAGAGTTCTGGCGGGGGGGCGTAATGAGCAGTTCTTC. Translating it yields CASRVLAGGRNEQFF.

The V gene is TRBV27, the J gene TRBJ2-3; D perhaps matches TRBD2 (5 bases). There are 12 residues in the CDR3. Trimming took 9 bases from V and 11 from J, leaving 18 bases between them. The germline CDR1 and CDR2 sequences are MNHEY and SMNVEV (reference sequence). CDR3 nucleotide sequence: TGTGCCAGAACTGATTCCGGGAAAGTGCAGTATTTT. Amino acids: CARTDSGKVQYF.

This clone was detected a few times. The germline gene is not matched at one end of the junction; a read error may be the cause. This CDR3 is CASSLEQGAVYCYTF. The DNA of the CDR3 is TGTGCCAGCAGTTTAGAACAGGGTGCTGTCTATTGCTACACCTTC. The chain carries TRBV12-3 or TRBV12-4 and TRBJ1-2; D possibly corresponds to TRBD1 (6 bases). The CDR3 runs 15 residues.

In this sample, this clone turned up many times. This rearrangement joins TRBV12-5 to TRBJ1-1; TRBD1 might be the D (5 bases). CDR1 LGHNT and CDR2 FRNRAP come from the germline V gene. V dropped 1 base and J dropped 0 bases, with 6 bases sitting between them. The CDR3 has 14 residues. In nucleotides, the CDR3 is TGTGCTAGTGGTTTGGGACAGATGAACACTGAAGCTTTCTTT. Translated: CASGLGQMNTEAFF.